The 27 T cell receptor beta chains listed next were all sequenced from one sample in a study of blood T cell repertoires in COVID-19. Profiled with immunoSEQ multiplex PCR; TCRdb holds only in-frame clones, not every one. The data show roughly 52,000 clones, with 65% to 85% seen just once and around a tenth held by the top ten. The sample was peripheral blood. The receptor source for this set is an elderly man with COVID-19, enrolled during active disease.

At least ten counts were recorded for this clone. The junction departs from the called germline gene at one end, perhaps through a read error. This chain uses TRBV6-4 with TRBJ1-6, with D uncertain. The CDR3 loop spans 13 amino acids. Germline CDR1 and CDR2: MRHNA and SNTAGT. CDR3 residues: CASSYSGNSPLHF. In DNA, the CDR3 is TGTGCCAGCAGTTACTCGGGCAATTCACCCCTCCACTTT.

This chain connects TRBV5-1 to TRBJ2-1, with D unclear. V lost 4 bases and J 5 bases, leaving 10 bases between the germline ends. CDR3 length: 13 amino acids. Germline CDR1 is SGHRS and CDR2 is YFSETQ. CDR3 sequence: CASSLSRDNEQFF. CDR3 coding DNA: TGCGCCAGCAGCCTCTCCCGGGACAATGAGCAGTTCTTC.

The chain carries TRBV7-9 and TRBJ1-1; tentatively, D is TRBD1 (6 bases). V dropped 5 bases and J dropped 3 bases, with 19 bases sitting between them. CDR3 size: 16 residues. CDR1 is SEHNR, CDR2 FQNEAQ, per germline (reference sequence). The CDR3 coding sequence is TGTGCCAGCAGCCCTCGTTACAGGGTAGGGGACACTGAAGCTTTCTTT. This translates into CASSPRYRVGDTEAFF. Combining the CDR3 with reference TRBV7-9 and TRBJ1-1 gives the whole variable domain DTGVSQNPRHKITKRGQNVTFRCDPISEHNRLYWYRQTLGQGPEFLTYFQNEAQLEKSRLLSDRFSAERPKGSFSTLEIQRTEQGDSAMYLCASSPRYRVGDTEAFFGQGTRLTVV.

The V gene is TRBV7-3, the J gene TRBJ2-2, with TRBD1 matching 7 bases. J lost 2 bases, V lost 8 bases, and 5 bases had no gene match. The CDR3 loop spans 14 amino acids. Germline loops: CDR1 SGHTA, CDR2 FQGTGA. The CDR3 here is CASQTGPNTGELFF. As DNA, the CDR3 is TGTGCCAGCCAGACAGGGCCTAACACCGGGGAGCTGTTTTTT.

This clone was found a few times. Here the CDR3 reads CASSLATGVGNTIYF. The CDR3 nucleotides are TGCGCCAGCAGCTTGGCTACAGGGGTTGGAAACACCATATATTTT. The gene calls are TRBV5-1 and TRBJ1-3; 7 bases agree with TRBD1. Germline V gives CDR1 SGHRS, CDR2 YFSETQ. There are 15 residues in the CDR3. The V gene end was trimmed by 0 bases and the J gene end by 3 bases; junction bases not matched to a gene: 3.

J is TRBJ2-3 and V is TRBV30; 8 bases fit TRBD2. Germline V lookup: CDR1 GTSNPN, CDR2 SVGIG (reference sequence). V gave up 1 base and J gave up 2 bases; unmatched junction bases: 5. This CDR3 is 15 amino acids long. The CDR3 region is CAWSGLAIHTDTQYF. CDR3 sequence (DNA): TGTGCCTGGAGTGGACTAGCGATTCACACAGATACGCAGTATTTT.

The CDR3: CASSYRTGNQPQHF. CDR3 sequence (DNA): TGTGCCAGCAGCTACCGGACAGGCAATCAGCCCCAGCATTTT. This rearrangement joins TRBV6-5 to TRBJ1-5; D is possibly TRBD1 (6 bases). Germline CDR1 is MNHEY and CDR2 is SVGAGI. The CDR3 has 14 amino acids. V was shortened by 6 bases and J by 2 bases, with 11 bases between the two germline ends.

The gene calls are TRBV7-8 and TRBJ2-7; D is undetermined. The V gene lost 0 bases and the J gene lost 3 bases, with 12 bases spanning the gap. The CDR3 extends over 15 amino acids. CDR1 and CDR2 (germline): SGHVS, FQNEAQ. CDR3 loop: CASSLAKGTIYEQYV. The CDR3 nucleotides are TGTGCCAGCAGCTTAGCGAAAGGAACTATCTACGAGCAGTACGTC.

CDR3 sequence reads: CASSSRHSPYGYTF. The CDR3 nucleotides read TGTGCCAGCAGCTCCCGACATTCCCCCTATGGCTACACCTTC. The gene calls are TRBV3-1 (or the pseudogene TRBV3-2) and TRBJ1-2, with D uncertain. V lost 5 bases, J lost 4 bases, and 14 bases lay in between. Germline lookup yields CDR1 LGHDT and CDR2 YNNKEL (reference sequence). The CDR3 loop spans 14 amino acids.

Ten or more counts support this clone. J is TRBJ1-5 and V is TRBV19; the match to TRBD1 covers 9 bases. Germline CDR1 LNHDA, CDR2 SQIVND (reference sequence). Trimming removed 6 bases from V and 6 bases from J; junction bases left unmatched: 9. This CDR3 contains 15 residues. DNA of the CDR3: TGTGCCAGTAGCGTAAAATGGGACAGGGCTCAGCCCCAGCATTTT. It is translated as CASSVKWDRAQPQHF.

The chain employs TRBV23-1 and TRBJ1-1, with 12 bases aligning to TRBD1. TRBV23-1 is labeled an ORF, and its function is uncertain. Trimming cost V 7 bases and J 3 bases; bases outside gene matches: 9. This CDR3 spans 16 amino acids. The CDR3 spells CASISGTGGWDTEAFF. CDR3 DNA: TGCGCCAGCATCTCCGGGACAGGGGGCTGGGACACTGAAGCTTTCTTT.

The rearrangement joins TRBV6-5 to TRBJ2-1; 12 bases are a match to TRBD2. Per germline, CDR1 MNHEY and CDR2 SVGAGI. V shed 5 bases and J 7 bases; nucleotides not matched to a gene: 6. The CDR3 loop spans 15 amino acids. The CDR3 DNA reads as TGTGCCAGCAGTACCGGACTAGCGGGAACGAATGAGCAGTTCTTC. This sequence encodes CASSTGLAGTNEQFF.

J is TRBJ1-2 and V is TRBV28, with D possibly matching TRBD1 (5 bases). There are 12 residues in the CDR3. Trimming removed 6 bases at V and 6 bases at J, with 11 bases between. CDR1 and CDR2 (germline): MDHEN, SYDVKM. CDR3 residues: CASRQGIHGYTF. In DNA, the CDR3 is TGTGCCAGCAGGCAGGGTATCCATGGCTACACCTTC.

This chain connects TRBV7-6 to TRBJ2-7; D unclear. Germline loops: CDR1 SGHVS, CDR2 FNYEAQ. The CDR3 has 14 amino acids. The V end was cut by 5 bases, the J end by 6 bases, with 17 bases between. This chain's CDR3 is CASSPARGVGEQYF. The CDR3 DNA is TGTGCCAGCAGCCCAGCTCGAGGTGTGGGCGAGCAGTACTTC.

This sequence joins TRBV30 and TRBJ1-5; D not resolved. The CDR3 length is 15 residues. The germline CDR1 and CDR2 sequences are GTSNPN and SVGIG (reference sequence). The V end lost 0 bases, the J end lost 0 bases, and 9 bases lay between the germline ends. The chain's CDR3 is CAWSVGGHSNQPQHF. The CDR3 DNA reads as TGTGCCTGGAGTGTCGGCGGTCATAGCAATCAGCCCCAGCATTTT.

V and J are TRBV30 and TRBJ2-5; D unclear. Germline CDR1 and CDR2: GTSNPN and SVGIG (reference sequence). The length of the CDR3 is 11 residues. V was cut by 3 bases and J by 3 bases, with 5 bases left in between. The CDR3, as DNA: TGTGCCTGGAGCTTAAAAGAGACCCAGTACTTC. This codes for CAWSLKETQYF.

This clone appeared once. J is TRBJ1-5 and V is TRBV9, with D perhaps TRBD1 (6 bases). V was cut by 0 bases and J by 1 base, with 8 bases left in between. The CDR3 covers 15 residues. Germline V lookup: CDR1 SGDLS, CDR2 YYNGEE. This CDR3 is CASSVEGTSNQPQHF. As DNA, the CDR3 is TGTGCCAGCAGCGTAGAGGGGACAAGCAATCAGCCCCAGCATTTT.

The V gene is TRBV19, the J gene TRBJ1-4; D might be TRBD1 (5 bases). Germline CDR1 and CDR2: LNHDA and SQIVND (reference sequence). CDR3 size: 13 residues. The germline V and J ends were trimmed by 3 bases and 11 bases, with 13 bases remaining between them. The CDR3 sequence is CASSISGSGKLFF. For the CDR3, the DNA is TGTGCCAGTAGTATCTCAGGGTCCGGTAAACTGTTTTTT. The full variable domain, its missing parts supplied by reference TRBV19 and TRBJ1-4, is DGGITQSPKYLFRKEGQNVTLSCEQNLNHDAMYWYRQDPGQGLRLIYYSQIVNDFQKGDIAEGYSVSREKKESFPLTVTSAQKNPTAFYLCASSISGSGKLFFGSGTQLSVL.

The chain uses TRBV6-1 and TRBJ1-1; D possibly corresponds to TRBD1 (6 bases). The germline V gene encodes CDR1 MNHNS and CDR2 SASEGT. Trimming took 6 bases from V and 0 from J, leaving 11 bases between them. The CDR3 contains 14 residues. DNA for the CDR3: TGTGCCAGCAGAGAACAGGGAATGAACACTGAAGCTTTCTTT. Translated: CASREQGMNTEAFF.

The V gene is TRBV7-3, the J gene TRBJ2-1, with 12 bases aligning to TRBD2. Trimming removed 2 bases from V and 0 bases from J; junction bases left unmatched: 5. In germline, CDR1 is SGHTA, CDR2 FQGTGA. The CDR3 consists of 18 residues. This chain's CDR3 is CASSLPLTSGGSYNEQFF. In DNA form, the CDR3 reads TGTGCCAGCAGCTTACCCCTGACTAGCGGGGGCTCCTACAATGAGCAGTTCTTC.

This chain uses TRBV14 with TRBJ2-3; D not certain. This CDR3 is built from 12 residues. Germline-derived CDR1 and CDR2 are SGHDN and FVKESK. Trimming shortened V by 1 base and J by 6 bases, and 5 bases separated the two germline ends. CDR3 residues: CASSQAVDTQYF. As DNA, the CDR3 is TGTGCCAGCAGCCAAGCCGTGGATACGCAGTATTTT. The variable domain in full, with the rest retrieved from reference TRBV14 and TRBJ2-3, is EAGVTQFPSHSVIEKGQTVTLRCDPISGHDNLYWYRRVMGKEIKFLLHFVKESKQDESGMPNNRFLAERTGGTYSTLKVQPAELEDSGVYFCASSQAVDTQYFGPGTRLTVL.

The V and J genes are TRBV6-2 or TRBV6-3 and TRBJ1-2, with D possibly TRBD1 on 6 matching bases. Germline values: CDR1 MNHEY, CDR2 SVGEGT. The CDR3 consists of 15 residues. Trimming took off 6 bases at V and 7 bases at J, with 21 bases between the two ends. The CDR3 is CASSDTGLLGGGYTF. CDR3 coding DNA: TGTGCCAGCAGCGACACAGGGTTGCTAGGTGGTGGCTACACCTTC.

The gene calls are TRBV2 and TRBJ1-1, with unresolved D. This CDR3 has 13 amino acids. CDR1 SNHLY and CDR2 FYNNEI come from the germline V gene. Trimming took 6 bases from V and 0 from J, leaving 8 bases between them. The CDR3 DNA reads as TGTGCCAGCAGGGAGGGTATGAACACTGAAGCTTTCTTT. It yields the protein CASREGMNTEAFF.

This chain uses TRBV27 with TRBJ2-1, with 10 positions matching TRBD2. Germline loops: CDR1 MNHEY, CDR2 SMNVEV (reference sequence). Trimming cost V 0 bases and J 4 bases; bases outside gene matches: 9. The CDR3 sequence is 18 residues long. The CDR3 reads CASSLSRLAGELYNEQFF. In DNA, the CDR3 is TGTGCCAGCAGTTTATCGAGGCTAGCGGGGGAGTTATACAATGAGCAGTTCTTC.

This chain links TRBV19 with TRBJ1-2; TRBD1 is a possible D gene (5 bases). V was trimmed by 11 bases and J by 1 base, leaving 11 bases between them. The CDR3 length is 12 residues. Germline-derived CDR1 and CDR2 are LNHDA and SQIVND (reference sequence). CDR3 loop: CALGHVNYGYTF. As DNA, the CDR3 is TGTGCCCTCGGACACGTTAACTATGGCTACACCTTC.

The chain has TRBV11-2 and TRBJ2-3; 9 bases match TRBD2. The CDR3 consists of 16 residues. The junction had 7 bases not matched to a gene; V was cut back by 0 bases and J by 6 bases. Germline-derived CDR1 and CDR2 are SGHAT and FQNNGV. The CDR3 DNA reads TGTGCCAGCAGCTTAGATGCTAGCGGGGAGGCGGATACGCAGTATTTT. Its protein product is CASSLDASGEADTQYF.

The chain uses TRBV9 and TRBJ2-6; 10 positions agree with TRBD2. This CDR3 region has 18 residues. J was trimmed by 2 bases and V by 3 bases; bases with no gene match: 8. Germline loops: CDR1 SGDLS, CDR2 YYNGEE. CDR3 nucleotides: TGTGCCAGCAGCGGAGGACTAGCGGTTTATGCTGGGGCCAACGTCCTGACTTTC. Protein: CASSGGLAVYAGANVLTF.